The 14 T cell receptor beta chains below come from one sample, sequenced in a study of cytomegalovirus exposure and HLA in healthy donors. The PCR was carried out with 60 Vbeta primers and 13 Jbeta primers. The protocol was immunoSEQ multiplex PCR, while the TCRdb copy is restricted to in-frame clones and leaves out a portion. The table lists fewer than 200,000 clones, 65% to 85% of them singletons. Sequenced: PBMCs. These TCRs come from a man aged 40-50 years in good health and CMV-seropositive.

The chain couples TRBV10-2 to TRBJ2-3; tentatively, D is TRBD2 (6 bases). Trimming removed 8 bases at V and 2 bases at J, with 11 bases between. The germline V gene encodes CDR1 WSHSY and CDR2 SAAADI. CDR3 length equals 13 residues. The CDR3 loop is CASRDSSTDTQYF. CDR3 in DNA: TGCGCCAGCCGGGACTCTTCCACAGATACGCAGTATTTT.

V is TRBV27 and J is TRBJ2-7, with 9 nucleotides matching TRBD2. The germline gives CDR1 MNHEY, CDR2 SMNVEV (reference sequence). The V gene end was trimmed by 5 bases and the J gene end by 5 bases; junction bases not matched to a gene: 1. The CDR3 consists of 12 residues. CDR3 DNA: TGTGCCAGCAGTCTAGCGGGGCACGAGCAGTACTTC. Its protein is CASSLAGHEQYF.

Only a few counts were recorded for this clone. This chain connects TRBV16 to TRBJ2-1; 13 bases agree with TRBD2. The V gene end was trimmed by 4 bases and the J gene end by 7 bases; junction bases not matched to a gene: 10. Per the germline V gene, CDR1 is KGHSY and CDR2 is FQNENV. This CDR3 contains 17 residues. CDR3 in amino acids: CASSRASLAGGGNEQFF. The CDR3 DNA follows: TGTGCCAGCAGCCGAGCGTCACTAGCGGGAGGGGGGAATGAGCAGTTCTTC.

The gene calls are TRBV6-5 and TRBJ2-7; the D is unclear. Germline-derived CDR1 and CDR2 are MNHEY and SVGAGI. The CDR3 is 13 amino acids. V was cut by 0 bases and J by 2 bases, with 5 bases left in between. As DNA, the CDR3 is TGTGCCAGCAGTTACTCACCGGCCTACGAGCAGTACTTC. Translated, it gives CASSYSPAYEQYF.

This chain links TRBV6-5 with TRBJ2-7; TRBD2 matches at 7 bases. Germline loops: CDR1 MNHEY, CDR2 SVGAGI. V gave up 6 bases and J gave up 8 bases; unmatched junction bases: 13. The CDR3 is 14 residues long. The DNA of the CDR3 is TGTGCCAGCAGGAAGGGACTACTCCTCTCGCAGCAGTACTTC. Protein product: CASRKGLLLSQQYF.

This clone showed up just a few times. The CDR3 DNA follows: TGCGCCAGCAGCCAAGGTTCGGGACAGGGGAGGGTCGAGCAGTACTTC. Residues: CASSQGSGQGRVEQYF. This chain uses TRBV4-3 with TRBJ2-7; 10 bases map to TRBD1. Germline loops: CDR1 LGHNA, CDR2 YSLEER. This CDR3 spans 16 amino acids. The J segment lost 6 bases and the V segment lost 1 base, leaving 9 bases of the junction unmatched.

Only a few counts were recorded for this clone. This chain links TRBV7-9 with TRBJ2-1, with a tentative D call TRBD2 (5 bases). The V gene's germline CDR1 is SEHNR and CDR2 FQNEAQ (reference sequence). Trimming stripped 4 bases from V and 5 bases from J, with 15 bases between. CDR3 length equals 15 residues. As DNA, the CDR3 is TGTGCCAGCAGCTCCGCCCGACTATCGAACAATGAGCAGTTCTTC. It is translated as CASSSARLSNNEQFF.

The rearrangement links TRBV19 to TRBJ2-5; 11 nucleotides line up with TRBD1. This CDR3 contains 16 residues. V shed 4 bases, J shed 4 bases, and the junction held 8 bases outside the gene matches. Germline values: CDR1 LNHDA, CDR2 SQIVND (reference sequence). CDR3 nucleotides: TGTGCCAGTAGTACCTTCGGACAGGGGGCAATAGAGACCCAGTACTTC. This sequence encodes CASSTFGQGAIETQYF. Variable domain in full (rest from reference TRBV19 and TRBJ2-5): DGGITQSPKYLFRKEGQNVTLSCEQNLNHDAMYWYRQDPGQGLRLIYYSQIVNDFQKGDIAEGYSVSREKKESFPLTVTSAQKNPTAFYLCASSTFGQGAIETQYFGPGTRLLVL.

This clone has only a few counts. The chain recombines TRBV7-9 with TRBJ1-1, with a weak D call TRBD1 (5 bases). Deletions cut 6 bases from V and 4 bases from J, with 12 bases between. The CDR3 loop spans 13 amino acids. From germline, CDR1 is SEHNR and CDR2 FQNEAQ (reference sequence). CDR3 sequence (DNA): TGTGCCAGCAGTACAGGTCAAGGCACTGAAGCTTTCTTT. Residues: CASSTGQGTEAFF. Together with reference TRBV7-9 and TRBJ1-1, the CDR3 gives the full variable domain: DTGVSQNPRHKITKRGQNVTFRCDPISEHNRLYWYRQTLGQGPEFLTYFQNEAQLEKSRLLSDRFSAERPKGSFSTLEIQRTEQGDSAMYLCASSTGQGTEAFFGQGTRLTVV.

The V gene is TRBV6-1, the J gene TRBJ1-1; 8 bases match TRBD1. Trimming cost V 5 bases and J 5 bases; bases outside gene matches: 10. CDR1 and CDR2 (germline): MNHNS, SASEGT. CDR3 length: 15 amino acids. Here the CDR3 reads CASSPWTGSETEAFF. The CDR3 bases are TGTGCCAGCAGTCCGTGGACAGGGTCTGAGACTGAAGCTTTCTTT.

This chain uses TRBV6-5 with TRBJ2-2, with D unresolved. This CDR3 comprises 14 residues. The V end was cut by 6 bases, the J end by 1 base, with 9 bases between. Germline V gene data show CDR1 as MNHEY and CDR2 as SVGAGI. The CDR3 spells CASSKTGNTGELFF. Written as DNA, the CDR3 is TGTGCCAGCAGCAAGACGGGGAACACCGGGGAGCTGTTTTTT.

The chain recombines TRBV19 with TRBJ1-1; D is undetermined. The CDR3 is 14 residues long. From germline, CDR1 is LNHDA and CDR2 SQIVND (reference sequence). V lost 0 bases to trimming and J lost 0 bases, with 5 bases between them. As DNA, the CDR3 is TGTGCCAGTAGTATAGATACAGTGAACACTGAAGCTTTCTTT. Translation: CASSIDTVNTEAFF. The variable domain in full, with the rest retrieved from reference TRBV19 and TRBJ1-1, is DGGITQSPKYLFRKEGQNVTLSCEQNLNHDAMYWYRQDPGQGLRLIYYSQIVNDFQKGDIAEGYSVSREKKESFPLTVTSAQKNPTAFYLCASSIDTVNTEAFFGQGTRLTVV.

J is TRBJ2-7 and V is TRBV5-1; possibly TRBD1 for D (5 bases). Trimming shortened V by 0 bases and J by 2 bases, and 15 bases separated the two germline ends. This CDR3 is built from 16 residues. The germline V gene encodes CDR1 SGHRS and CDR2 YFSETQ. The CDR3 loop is CASSLGTLAITYEQYF. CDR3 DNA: TGCGCCAGCAGCTTGGGGACACTCGCGATCACCTACGAGCAGTACTTC.

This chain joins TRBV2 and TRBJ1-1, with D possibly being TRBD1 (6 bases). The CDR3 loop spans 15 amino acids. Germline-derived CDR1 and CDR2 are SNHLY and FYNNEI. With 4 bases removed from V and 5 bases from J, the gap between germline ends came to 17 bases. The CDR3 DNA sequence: TGTGCCAGCAGTGTGAACAGGGTAGAGAAAACTGAAGCTTTCTTT. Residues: CASSVNRVEKTEAFF.